The 29 T cell receptor beta chains listed next were all sequenced from one sample in a study of cytomegalovirus exposure and HLA in healthy donors (dated by TCRdb to 2016 to 2017). The method was the immunoSEQ multiplex PCR assay. A mixture of 60 forward primers for TCR Vbeta segments and 13 reverse primers for TCR Jbeta segments was used in the multiplex PCR. The immuneACCESS repertoire file appears here via TCRdb, limited to in-frame rearrangements. These files lack a portion of the clones; in checked studies, under half of the deficit traces to unresolved V genes, and the cause of the others is not known. This sample holds more than 95,000 clones; around 80% were observed only once. 10% of the sample belongs to the ten largest clones. What was sequenced was PBMCs. The receptors derive from a woman aged 18-29 years in good health and CMV-seropositive.

V usage is TRBV27 and J usage is TRBJ1-1, with TRBD1 matching over 9 bases. Germline CDR1 and CDR2: MNHEY and SMNVEV (reference sequence). With V trimmed by 4 bases and J by 0 bases, 6 bases remained unmatched. CDR3 length equals 16 residues. This CDR3 is CASSSRQGVLNTEAFF. The DNA of the CDR3 is TGTGCCAGCAGTTCACGACAGGGGGTTCTGAACACTGAAGCTTTCTTT.

The CDR3 loop reads CASSIIQGAQSPLHF. The CDR3 DNA follows: TGTGCCAGTAGTATCATACAGGGGGCCCAGTCACCCCTCCACTTT. The chain uses TRBV19 and TRBJ1-6; 9 bases map to TRBD1. V lost 3 bases and J lost 10; bases outside the gene matches: 7. This CDR3 contains 15 residues. Germline lookup yields CDR1 LNHDA and CDR2 SQIVND (reference sequence). Filled out from reference TRBV19 and TRBJ1-6, the complete variable domain reads DGGITQSPKYLFRKEGQNVTLSCEQNLNHDAMYWYRQDPGQGLRLIYYSQIVNDFQKGDIAEGYSVSREKKESFPLTVTSAQKNPTAFYLCASSIIQGAQSPLHFGNGTRLTVT.

In its sample, this clone was seen once. This chain links TRBV19 with TRBJ1-4; 8 positions match TRBD1. Per germline, CDR1 LNHDA and CDR2 SQIVND (reference sequence). Trimming removed 3 bases from V and 7 bases from J; junction bases left unmatched: 7. The CDR3 is 15 residues long. In nucleotides, the CDR3 is TGTGCCAGTAGTATCTTTCAGGGGGCGGCTGAAAAACTGTTTTTT. Translation: CASSIFQGAAEKLFF.

The chain has TRBV9 and TRBJ2-3, with unresolved D. The CDR3 is 14 residues long. Germline CDR1 SGDLS, CDR2 YYNGEE. Trimming removed 4 bases from V and 5 bases from J, with 14 bases in between. CDR3 coding DNA: TGTGCCAGCAGCACCCGTCAGGTCCAAGATACGCAGTATTTT. Translated, it gives CASSTRQVQDTQYF.

V gene TRBV15 combines with J gene TRBJ2-3, with D perhaps matching TRBD2 (7 bases). From germline, CDR1 is LNHNV and CDR2 YYDKDF (reference sequence). V was shortened by 0 bases and J by 12 bases, with 19 bases between the two germline ends. The CDR3 runs 15 residues. This chain's CDR3 is CATSRDRGGGTSQYF. CDR3 coding DNA: TGTGCCACCAGCAGAGATCGAGGGGGGGGGACTTCACAGTATTTT. The variable domain in full, with the rest retrieved from reference TRBV15 and TRBJ2-3, is DAMVIQNPRYQVTQFGKPVTLSCSQTLNHNVMYWYQQKSSQAPKLLFHYYDKDFNNEADTPDNFQSRRPNTSFCFLDIRSPGLGDTAMYLCATSRDRGGGTSQYFGPGTRLTVL.

The chain joins TRBV30 to TRBJ1-5; 7 positions match TRBD1. Germline V gene sequence: CDR1 GTSNPN, CDR2 SVGIG (reference sequence). CDR3 length: 14 amino acids. V shed 7 bases, J shed 6 bases, and the junction held 12 bases outside the gene matches. In nucleotides, the CDR3 is TGTGCCTTGGCCCCAGGGGGAACGGCTCAGCCCCAGCATTTT. Translation: CALAPGGTAQPQHF.

This chain uses TRBV30 with TRBJ2-1, with D perhaps TRBD2 (6 bases). Trimming left V 1 base short and J 6 bases short, with 13 bases between. The CDR3 runs 14 residues. In germline, CDR1 is GTSNPN, CDR2 SVGIG (reference sequence). In nucleotides, the CDR3 is TGTGCCTGGAGTGGGGTAGTGGGGGGCAATGAGCAGTTCTTC. Its protein is CAWSGVVGGNEQFF.

In nucleotides, the CDR3 is TGCGCCAGCAGCCAAGGTGGCGGGGAGACCCAGTACTTC. It codes for CASSQGGGETQYF. The chain links TRBV4-1 to TRBJ2-5; D may be TRBD2 (5 bases). The CDR3 runs to 13 residues. In germline, CDR1 is MGHRA, CDR2 YSYEKL. Trimming took off 1 base at V and 5 bases at J, with 8 bases between the two ends.

The chain carries TRBV4-1 and TRBJ1-1; D ambiguous. The V and J ends lost 0 bases and 11 bases respectively, with 16 bases between them. The germline V gene has CDR1 MGHRA and CDR2 YSYEKL. The CDR3 covers 14 residues. This chain's CDR3 is CASSQDTGRQWAFF. Here the CDR3 DNA reads TGCGCCAGCAGCCAAGATACGGGTAGGCAGTGGGCTTTCTTT.

The chain is built from TRBV6-6 and TRBJ2-7; 11 bases are a match to TRBD2. The CDR3 extends over 14 amino acids. Germline trimming cut 6 bases from V and 3 bases from J; bases unmatched to any gene: 4. The V gene's germline CDR1 is MNHNY and CDR2 SVGAGI (reference sequence). The CDR3 DNA reads as TGTGCCAGCAGGGGAGGGACTAGCGGCTACGAGCAGTACTTC. Translating gives CASRGGTSGYEQYF.

The chain employs TRBV5-1 and TRBJ2-7, with D tentatively TRBD1 (5 bases). V gave up 3 bases and J gave up 0 bases, with 13 bases separating them. CDR1 SGHRS and CDR2 YFSETQ come from the germline V gene. This CDR3 has 15 residues. The CDR3 DNA reads as TGCGCCAGCAGCTCGTCAGGGCGAAACTCCTACGAGCAGTACTTC. Its translation is CASSSSGRNSYEQYF.

This chain links TRBV19 with TRBJ1-2; 10 nucleotides agree with TRBD1. The CDR3 has 15 residues. Germline V gives CDR1 LNHDA, CDR2 SQIVND (reference sequence). With V trimmed by 4 bases and J by 4 bases, 6 bases remained unmatched. The CDR3: CASSKLGQGFYGYTF. The CDR3 coding sequence is TGTGCCAGTAGTAAACTGGGACAGGGGTTCTATGGCTACACCTTC. The whole variable domain, remainder taken from reference TRBV19 and TRBJ1-2, is DGGITQSPKYLFRKEGQNVTLSCEQNLNHDAMYWYRQDPGQGLRLIYYSQIVNDFQKGDIAEGYSVSREKKESFPLTVTSAQKNPTAFYLCASSKLGQGFYGYTFGSGTRLTVV.

The chain recombines TRBV7-8 with TRBJ1-2; TRBD1 might be the D (5 bases). Germline assignment: CDR1 SGHVS and CDR2 FQNEAQ. With 4 bases removed from V and 0 bases from J, the gap between germline ends came to 9 bases. The CDR3 contains 14 residues. Here the CDR3 DNA reads TGTGCCAGCAGCTCCCTGACAGCTAACTATGGCTACACCTTC. It yields the protein CASSSLTANYGYTF.

The rearrangement links TRBV7-8 to TRBJ1-1; D remains unclear. This CDR3 spans 11 amino acids. V was shortened by 8 bases and J by 5 bases, with 9 bases between the two germline ends. Germline assignment: CDR1 SGHVS and CDR2 FQNEAQ. The CDR3 DNA is TGTGCCAGCGCCGTGAGTACTGAAGCTTTCTTT. Protein product: CASAVSTEAFF.

The CDR3 region has the DNA TGTGCCAGCTCACCTAGAACGACAGGGAGCTATGGCTACACCTTC. Amino acid sequence: CASSPRTTGSYGYTF. The chain couples TRBV18 to TRBJ1-2, with 7 bases that match TRBD1. CDR1 KGHSH and CDR2 LQKENI come from the germline V gene. CDR3 size: 15 residues. V was clipped by 3 bases and J by 4 bases; unmatched bases: 8.

This clone has only one observation. V is TRBV19 and J is TRBJ1-3, with D possibly TRBD1 on 5 matching bases. CDR1 LNHDA and CDR2 SQIVND come from the germline V gene (reference sequence). Trimming pared 7 bases from V and 2 bases from J, leaving 15 bases between. This CDR3 is built from 15 residues. The CDR3 spells CASTSGPGTGNTIYF. The CDR3 nucleotides are TGTGCCAGTACCTCAGGTCCAGGGACTGGAAACACCATATATTTT.

The J gene is TRBJ2-1, the V gene TRBV6-6; 8 nucleotides match TRBD1. The junction had 8 bases not matched to a gene; V was cut back by 6 bases and J by 4 bases. The CDR3 extends over 15 amino acids. The germline gives CDR1 MNHNY, CDR2 SVGAGI (reference sequence). The CDR3 nucleotides are TGTGCCAGCAGATTCCCAGGGACAGGTTACAATGAGCAGTTCTTC. It is translated as CASRFPGTGYNEQFF.

This clone occurred a few times. The V and J genes are TRBV5-4 and TRBJ2-2; possibly TRBD1 for D (5 bases). Trimming stripped 3 bases from V and 5 bases from J, with 17 bases between. CDR3 length: 16 amino acids. Per germline, CDR1 SGHNT and CDR2 YYREEE (reference sequence). CDR3 in amino acids: CASSSKGFGETGELFF. CDR3 in DNA: TGTGCCAGCAGCTCCAAGGGGTTCGGCGAGACCGGGGAGCTGTTTTTT.

This chain connects TRBV4-1 to TRBJ2-7; 9 positions match TRBD1. The ends lost 2 bases at V and 6 bases at J; junction bases unmatched: 5. Germline V lookup: CDR1 MGHRA, CDR2 YSYEKL. The CDR3 sequence is 14 residues long. The CDR3 coding sequence is TGCGCCAGCAGCCAACCCGGGACAGGGTCCGAGCAGTACTTC. Encoded protein: CASSQPGTGSEQYF.

This chain joins TRBV2 and TRBJ1-2; D is possibly TRBD1 (5 bases). Trimming cost V 3 bases and J 5 bases, with 10 bases left between them. In germline, CDR1 is SNHLY, CDR2 FYNNEI. This CDR3 spans 13 amino acids. The CDR3 sequence is CASSDQGPYGYTF. The CDR3 region has the DNA TGTGCCAGCAGTGATCAGGGCCCATATGGCTACACCTTC.

The chain couples TRBV7-8 to TRBJ2-7; D not resolved. CDR3 size: 14 residues. Trimming pared 0 bases from V and 4 bases from J, leaving 10 bases between. The germline gives CDR1 SGHVS, CDR2 FQNEAQ. For the CDR3, the DNA is TGTGCCAGCAGCTTAGCGCTGGAGAGGTACGAGCAGTACTTC. It codes for CASSLALERYEQYF.

The V gene is TRBV27, the J gene TRBJ2-2; TRBD1 agrees at 8 bases. The CDR3 contains 16 residues. The J segment lost 4 bases and the V segment lost 2 bases, leaving 6 bases of the junction unmatched. Germline V gene sequence: CDR1 MNHEY, CDR2 SMNVEV (reference sequence). CDR3 DNA: TGTGCCAGCAGTTTACAGACAGGGGCGGCCACCGGGGAGCTGTTTTTT. It translates to CASSLQTGAATGELFF.

Of note for this clone: The junction and the germline gene differ at one end; a read error may be behind it. The CDR3 sequence is CASSSPGLTAQNIQYF. In nucleotides, the CDR3 is TGTGCCAGCAGTTCCCCGGGACTCACAGCCCAAAACATTCAGTACTTC. The chain couples TRBV28 to TRBJ2-4; D perhaps matches TRBD2 (6 bases). CDR1 and CDR2 from the germline V gene are MDHEN and SYDVKM. The CDR3 is 16 amino acids.

As DNA, the CDR3 is TGTGCCAGCAGCCCTGCCGGGGGATTTTTGAACACTGAAGCTTTCTTT. This translates into CASSPAGGFLNTEAFF. The rearrangement joins TRBV7-3 to TRBJ1-1; tentatively, D is TRBD1 (5 bases). The CDR3 is made up of 16 amino acids. V dropped 5 bases and J dropped 0 bases, with 16 bases sitting between them. The germline V gene encodes CDR1 SGHTA and CDR2 FQGTGA.

The gene calls are TRBV11-2 and TRBJ2-7; 12 bases line up with TRBD2. This CDR3 has 16 amino acids. V lost 3 bases to trimming and J lost 4 bases; unmatched junction nucleotides: 7. The germline V gene encodes CDR1 SGHAT and CDR2 FQNNGV. CDR3 protein: CASSLGSGLAGYEQYF. The CDR3 coding sequence is TGTGCCAGCAGCTTGGGGTCGGGACTAGCGGGTTACGAGCAGTACTTC.

The table lists this clone with a count of one. V and J are TRBV19 and TRBJ2-7; D call uncertain. This CDR3 is built from 15 residues. Trimming removed 5 bases from V and 2 bases from J, with 16 bases in between. Germline CDR1 is LNHDA and CDR2 is SQIVND (reference sequence). The CDR3, as DNA: TGTGCCAGTAGTCCCGACTTGCTACTTCCCTACGAGCAGTACTTC. This sequence encodes CASSPDLLLPYEQYF.

The rearrangement links TRBV7-8 to TRBJ2-7; 9 nucleotides align to TRBD1. Trimming at V came to 7 bases and at J to 2 bases, leaving 9 bases not matched to a gene. The germline gives CDR1 SGHVS, CDR2 FQNEAQ. The CDR3 covers 15 residues. CDR3 bases: TGTGCCAGCACCCCTGGGACAGGGCTAACCTACGAGCAGTACTTC. It translates to CASTPGTGLTYEQYF.

The chain recombines TRBV29-1 with TRBJ2-7, with 8 positions matching TRBD2. In germline, CDR1 is SQVTM, CDR2 ANQGSEA. With 4 bases clipped from V and 3 bases from J, the junction kept 5 bases outside the gene matches. CDR3 length equals 13 residues. Here the CDR3 reads CSVAGLVSYEQYF. The CDR3 DNA follows: TGCAGCGTTGCGGGACTAGTAAGCTACGAGCAGTACTTC.

V usage is TRBV27 and J usage is TRBJ1-4; weak D call: TRBD1 (5 bases). The germline V and J ends were trimmed by 6 bases and 4 bases, with 6 bases remaining between them. Germline V gene sequence: CDR1 MNHEY, CDR2 SMNVEV (reference sequence). The CDR3 has 12 amino acids. CDR3 bases: TGTGCCAGCAGCGACAGTAATGAAAAACTGTTTTTT. Encoded protein: CASSDSNEKLFF.